This TCR beta chain stems from a study of blood T cell repertoires in COVID-19 (dated by TCRdb to the early 2020s). Concerning the study at large: Samples from collaborators originated in the United States, Italy and Spain and spanned both the acute and convalescent phases of COVID-19. The prospective study material was composed of cDNA or gDNA derived from T cells, B-cell-depleted T cells, or PBMCs. The dataset comprised deeply sampled blood TCRbeta repertoires from subjects exposed to, actively infected with, or recovered from COVID-19. The repertoires were released in a freely available public database intended as a resource for research on the immune response to SARS-CoV-2. The samples were drawn from two sources: the first 160 participants of the ongoing ImmuneRACE study, and 1,000 to 1,500 subjects contributed by 6 global collaborators. A de-identified subject ID, COVID-19 status, age in years and sex were almost always included in the sample metadata. Where available, HLA class I and class II types were taken from metadata supplied by the sample provider and were not determined by assay-based typing.

TCRbeta CDR3 regions were amplified from genomic DNA using the immunoSEQ Assay, a bias-controlled multiplex PCR. The authors' analysis ran thus. The number of nucleated cells in each sample was estimated by amplification of reference gene primers within the assay. To quantify the absolute abundance of each unique TCRbeta CDR3 rearrangement, sequence reads were collapsed and filtered. Productive Simpson clonality was computed per sample as the square root of Simpson's diversity index over productive rearrangements. The table was pulled from immuneACCESS by TCRdb, which kept in-frame rearrangements only. Such tables lose some clones; where checked, under half of the loss comes from unresolved V genes, and the rest has no known cause. V, J and clone size are those of that table, while D and trimming were read from the DNA. In this sample the table shows 19,000 or so clones, around 88% of which occur a single time. Under 20% of the sample lies in the top ten.

The germline V gene provides CDR1 SNHLY and CDR2 FYNNEI. Trimming at the junction amounts to 3 bases on V and 7 bases on J, and the germline ends lie 16 bases apart. The CDR3 starts with the cysteine, ends with the phenylalanine, and has 16 residues. Only the CDR3 region is kept as DNA, spanning 48 bases read in frame from base 1. On this clone: The antigen it binds to is not known. No base qualities exist here, and no much larger clone lies one base off it.

What the research found in general, with its limitations: How much clinical and demographic metadata was included differed by source and by participant, and the metadata was provided uncurated.

The collaborating institutions used their own protocols to collect whole blood in K2EDTA tubes. Collaborator samples were shipped for TCRbeta analysis as frozen whole blood, isolated PBMCs, or DNA extracted from either sample type. The TCR was taken from a man aged 65 to 85 with active COVID-19. The specimen was peripheral blood. The chain uses TRBV2 and TRBJ1-6, with a weak D call of TRBD1 (5 bases match). The sequenced DNA is TGTGCCAGCAGTGACCTTGGGGCAGGGCGAAATTCACCCCTCCACTTT. It specifies CASSDLGAGRNSPLHF. With the portions outside the CDR3 filled from the reference TRBV2 and TRBJ1-6 genes, the complete variable region becomes EPEVTQTPSHQVTQMGQEVILRCVPISNHLYFYWYRQILGQKVEFLVSFYNNEISEKSEIFDDQFSVERPDGSNFTLKIRSTKLEDSAMYFCASSDLGAGRNSPLHFGNGTRLTVT.